Listed here are 14 T cell receptor beta chains from one sample, sequenced in a study of early T cells in non-severe SARS-CoV-2 infection. TCRdb fed the 5' RACE reads into MiXCR, producing one record per CDR3 protein. The table has 25,000 to 35,000 distinct CDR3 sequences, approximately 6% seen once. Material for sequencing was whole blood. The receptor set was obtained from an adult who was a healthcare worker with PCR-confirmed SARS-CoV-2 infection or an uninfected control (not recorded which).

This clonotype was detected ten times or more. V usage is TRBV6-5 and J usage is TRBJ1-2; 8 nucleotides align to TRBD1. Per germline, CDR1 MNHEY and CDR2 SVGAGI. The CDR3 is 15 amino acids. V dropped 0 bases and J dropped 8; count of bases not matched to a gene: 8. The CDR3 DNA sequence: TGTGCCAGCAGTTACTCGGGCTCACAGGGGGGCGGCTACACCTTC. This codes for CASSYSGSQGGGYTF.

This clonotype was seen repeatedly, ten times or more. The chain is built from TRBV6-1 and TRBJ2-2; D possibly corresponds to TRBD2 (7 bases). With 10 bases removed from V and 4 bases from J, the gap between germline ends came to 16 bases. Looked up from germline, CDR1 is MNHNS and CDR2 is SASEGT. This CDR3 has 14 amino acids. CDR3 sequence (DNA): TGTGCCACCGAGGGGGGGTCGAGCACCGGGGAGCTGTTTTTT. This gives the protein CATEGGSSTGELFF.

The genes are TRBV11-2 and TRBJ2-7; D possibly corresponds to TRBD2 (6 bases). The V gene's germline CDR1 is SGHAT and CDR2 FQNNGV. The V end lost 3 bases, the J end lost 2 bases, and 14 bases lay between the germline ends. This CDR3 has 15 residues. DNA of the CDR3: TGTGCCAGCAGCTTTTTAGGGTCTAGCGCCTACGAGCAGTACTTC. Its protein product is CASSFLGSSAYEQYF. Complete variable domain (other parts from reference TRBV11-2 and TRBJ2-7): EAGVAQSPRYKIIEKRQSVAFWCNPISGHATLYWYQQILGQGPKLLIQFQNNGVVDDSQLPKDRFSAERLKGVDSTLKIQPAKLEDSAVYLCASSFLGSSAYEQYFGPGTRLTVT.

This clonotype was recorded many times. One end of the junction fails to match germline, which may point to a read error. The rearrangement joins TRBV11-2 to TRBJ2-3; 7 nucleotides line up with TRBD1. Germline V gene sequence: CDR1 SGHAT, CDR2 FQNNGV. This CDR3 is built from 13 residues. CDR3 coding DNA: TGTGCCAGCAGCCTAGACAGGGAAGATACGCAGTATTTT. Residues: CASSLDREDTQYF.

CDR3 sequence (DNA): TGCAGTGCTAGAGATGGGAACAGAGAAGAGACCCAGTACTTC. Translating gives CSARDGNREETQYF. V gene TRBV20-1 combines with J gene TRBJ2-5; D is undetermined. Between the trimmed V and J ends, which lost 0 bases and 3 bases, there was a span of 11 bases. This CDR3 contains 14 residues. The germline V gene has CDR1 DFQATT and CDR2 SNEGSKA (reference sequence).

V and J are TRBV6-6 and TRBJ2-7; D gene uncertain. CDR1 and CDR2 from the germline V gene are MNHNY and SVGAGI (reference sequence). The CDR3 consists of 16 residues. V was pared by 0 bases and J by 1 base, with 13 bases between. CDR3 nucleotide sequence: TGTGCCAGCAGTTACTCCGGAAAAACCCTTTCCTACGAGCAGTACTTC. Translating gives CASSYSGKTLSYEQYF.

The table lists this clonotype with a few counts. The chain links TRBV7-8 to TRBJ2-3; 7 bases are a match to TRBD2. CDR1 and CDR2 (germline): SGHVS, FQNEAQ. V dropped 3 bases and J dropped 1; count of bases not matched to a gene: 7. The CDR3 loop spans 16 amino acids. CDR3 amino acids: CASSLGGTTRTDTQYF. The CDR3 DNA sequence: TGTGCCAGCAGCTTGGGAGGGACTACCCGCACAGATACGCAGTATTTT. The full variable domain, with the rest looked up from reference TRBV7-8 and TRBJ2-3, is GAGVSQSPRYKVAKRGQDVALRCDPISGHVSLFWYQQALGQGPEFLTYFQNEAQLDKSGLPSDRFFAERPEGSVSTLKIQRTQQEDSAVYLCASSLGGTTRTDTQYFGPGTRLTVL.

This clonotype is categorized as medium-sized. The chain employs TRBV20-1 and TRBJ2-7; D not certain. CDR3 size: 14 residues. CDR1 is DFQATT, CDR2 SNEGSKA, per germline (reference sequence). Trimming took off 4 bases at V and 0 bases at J, with 13 bases between the two ends. CDR3 loop: CSAIPIENSYEQYF. The CDR3 DNA follows: TGCAGTGCTATCCCCATTGAAAACTCCTACGAGCAGTACTTC.

Many counts were recorded for this clonotype. The chain joins TRBV4-2 to TRBJ2-7; D might be TRBD2 (6 bases). The CDR3 spans 15 residues. Germline V gives CDR1 LGHNA, CDR2 YNFKEQ. V was clipped by 4 bases and J by 4 bases, with 17 bases between them. The chain's CDR3 is CASSPTNGGKYEQYF. The CDR3 nucleotides read TGTGCCAGCAGCCCCACTAACGGGGGAAAGTACGAGCAGTACTTC.

This clonotype was counted at least ten times. The rearrangement links TRBV7-6 to TRBJ2-1; 15 nucleotides agree with TRBD2. Germline V lookup: CDR1 SGHVS, CDR2 FNYEAQ. There are 16 residues in the CDR3. V lost 4 bases to trimming and J lost 6 bases; unmatched junction nucleotides: 4. CDR3 loop: CASSWTSGGAPNEQFF. In DNA, the CDR3 is TGTGCCAGCAGCTGGACTAGCGGGGGGGCCCCCAATGAGCAGTTCTTC.

Only a few counts were recorded for this clonotype. The V and J genes are TRBV10-3 and TRBJ1-1; D is unresolved. This CDR3 is 15 amino acids long. The germline V gene encodes CDR1 ENHRY and CDR2 SYGVKD. Trimming took 6 bases from V and 2 from J, leaving 16 bases between them. The CDR3 sequence: CAISPSLAVNTEAFF. CDR3 in DNA: TGTGCCATCAGCCCGAGTTTGGCGGTTAACACTGAAGCTTTCTTT.

This clonotype occurred many times. The V and J genes are TRBV6-1 and TRBJ2-5; D gene uncertain. The CDR3 contains 12 residues. V was clipped by 4 bases and J by 5 bases, with 8 bases between them. The germline V gene encodes CDR1 MNHNS and CDR2 SASEGT. The CDR3 DNA reads as TGTGCCAGCAGTGGGGCTTTGGAGACCCAGTACTTC. Translation gives CASSGALETQYF.

V and J are TRBV7-9 and TRBJ2-1, with 9 bases that match TRBD1. CDR1 is SEHNR and CDR2 is FQNEAQ in the germline V gene (reference sequence). This CDR3 is built from 13 residues. V trimming: 5 bases; J trimming: 9 bases; junction bases outside the gene matches: 5. For the CDR3, the DNA is TGTGCCAGCAGCCGGACAGGGGATTTTGAGCAGTTCTTC. As protein: CASSRTGDFEQFF. Filled out from reference TRBV7-9 and TRBJ2-1, the complete variable domain reads DTGVSQNPRHKITKRGQNVTFRCDPISEHNRLYWYRQTLGQGPEFLTYFQNEAQLEKSRLLSDRFSAERPKGSFSTLEIQRTEQGDSAMYLCASSRTGDFEQFFGPGTRLTVL.

By share, this clonotype ranks as medium-sized. J is TRBJ2-1 and V is TRBV27; D gene unclear. CDR3 length: 12 residues. CDR1 is MNHEY and CDR2 is SMNVEV in the germline V gene (reference sequence). The V and J ends lost 8 bases and 5 bases respectively, with 10 bases between them. DNA of the CDR3: TGTGCCAGCTCGGGTCACGACAATGAGCAGTTCTTC. Translated: CASSGHDNEQFF.